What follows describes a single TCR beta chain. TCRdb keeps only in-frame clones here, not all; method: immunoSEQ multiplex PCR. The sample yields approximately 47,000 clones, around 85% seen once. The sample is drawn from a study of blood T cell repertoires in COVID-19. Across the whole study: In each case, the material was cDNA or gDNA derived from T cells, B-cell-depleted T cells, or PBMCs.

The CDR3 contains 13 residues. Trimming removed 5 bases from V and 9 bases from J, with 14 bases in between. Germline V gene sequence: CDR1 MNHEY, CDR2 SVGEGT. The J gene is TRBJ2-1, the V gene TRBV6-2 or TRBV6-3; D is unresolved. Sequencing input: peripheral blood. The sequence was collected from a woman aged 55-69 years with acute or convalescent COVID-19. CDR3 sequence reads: CASSHQSGFEQFF. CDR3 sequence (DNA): TGTGCCAGCAGTCACCAGTCGGGTTTTGAGCAGTTCTTC.